These 9 T cell receptor beta chains share one sample of origin, sequenced in a study of OX40 agonist ivuxolimab in advanced cancers. Some clones are missing from TCRdb's copy, which holds only in-frame ones; the method was immunoSEQ multiplex PCR. This repertoire shows about 93,000 clones, 91% found once; its top ten account for 2.6%. The source material was CD4+ or CD8+ T cells sorted from blood, sampled in a trial of the OX40 agonist ivuxolimab. These receptors came from an adult with an advanced solid tumor such as melanoma, head and neck, liver or kidney cancer.

V and J are TRBV28 and TRBJ2-2, with D maybe TRBD2 (6 bases). Germline V CDR1 and CDR2: MDHEN, SYDVKM. The CDR3 runs to 15 residues. The V gene lost 5 bases and the J gene lost 5 bases, with 15 bases spanning the gap. CDR3 in amino acids: CASSPGTFRTGELFF. CDR3 nucleotide sequence: TGTGCCAGCAGTCCCGGGACTTTTCGAACCGGGGAGCTGTTTTTT.

The V call is TRBV23-1, the J call TRBJ2-5; a possible D gene is TRBD1 (6 bases). TRBV23-1 is reported as an ORF; its role is uncertain. V was trimmed by 3 bases and J by 3 bases, leaving 8 bases between them. CDR3 length: 13 residues. In DNA, the CDR3 is TGCGCCAGCAGTCAGCCAGGGGAAGAGACCCAGTACTTC. It is translated as CASSQPGEETQYF.

The J gene is TRBJ1-5, the V gene TRBV19; D might be TRBD1 (5 bases). The CDR3 is 11 residues long. V gave up 5 bases and J gave up 9 bases, with 8 bases separating them. Germline lookup yields CDR1 LNHDA and CDR2 SQIVND (reference sequence). The DNA of the CDR3 is TGTGCCAGTAGTCGGGGGTGGCCCCAGCATTTT. Translated, it gives CASSRGWPQHF.

The CDR3 coding sequence is TGTGCCAGTAGTATAACTCGTGAAAAACTGTTTTTT. Translated: CASSITREKLFF. The chain recombines TRBV19 with TRBJ1-4, with unresolved D. CDR3 length: 12 residues. Germline CDR1 and CDR2: LNHDA and SQIVND (reference sequence). Trimming took off 2 bases at V and 7 bases at J, with 5 bases between the two ends. The full variable domain, completed using reference TRBV19 and TRBJ1-4, is DGGITQSPKYLFRKEGQNVTLSCEQNLNHDAMYWYRQDPGQGLRLIYYSQIVNDFQKGDIAEGYSVSREKKESFPLTVTSAQKNPTAFYLCASSITREKLFFGSGTQLSVL.

The table lists this clone with a count of one. This rearrangement joins TRBV6-1 to TRBJ2-1, with TRBD1 matching over 12 bases. The CDR3 is 15 residues long. Germline lookup yields CDR1 MNHNS and CDR2 SASEGT. V trimming: 6 bases; J trimming: 7 bases; junction bases outside the gene matches: 7. CDR3 DNA: TGTGCCAGCAGGGCCCGGGACAGGGGGCGGAATGAGCAGTTCTTC. Translated: CASRARDRGRNEQFF.

The V and J genes are TRBV18 and TRBJ2-7, with 9 bases aligning to TRBD2. The CDR3 spans 17 residues. Germline V gene lookup returns CDR1 KGHSH and CDR2 LQKENI. V was pared by 0 bases and J by 0 bases, with 6 bases of the junction left unmatched. The CDR3 DNA reads as TGTGCCAGCTCACCACCCCTCGGACTAGCGAACTCCTACGAGCAGTACTTC. Its translation: CASSPPLGLANSYEQYF.

The rearrangement links TRBV6-6 to TRBJ1-2; D is perhaps TRBD1 (5 bases). Trimming left V 0 bases short and J 3 bases short, with 5 bases between. This CDR3 spans 13 amino acids. The V gene's germline CDR1 is MNHNY and CDR2 SVGAGI (reference sequence). CDR3 nucleotides: TGTGCCAGCAGTTACTCAGGGGACTATGGCTACACCTTC. Protein sequence: CASSYSGDYGYTF.

The chain is built from TRBV7-9 and TRBJ1-1, with D perhaps TRBD1 (6 bases). The CDR3 length is 13 residues. Germline lookup yields CDR1 SEHNR and CDR2 FQNEAQ (reference sequence). V lost 8 bases and J lost 1, with 11 bases in between. CDR3 loop: CASQGTGNTEAFF. DNA for the CDR3: TGTGCCAGCCAGGGGACGGGGAACACTGAAGCTTTCTTT. The full variable domain, rest sourced from reference TRBV7-9 and TRBJ1-1, is DTGVSQNPRHKITKRGQNVTFRCDPISEHNRLYWYRQTLGQGPEFLTYFQNEAQLEKSRLLSDRFSAERPKGSFSTLEIQRTEQGDSAMYLCASQGTGNTEAFFGQGTRLTVV.

This clone was recorded once. The rearrangement uses TRBV6-1 and TRBJ1-5, with 7 bases aligning to TRBD1. The CDR3 consists of 15 residues. Losses at the gene ends were 6 bases for V and 1 base for J; bases not matched to a gene: 6. CDR1 and CDR2 (germline): MNHNS, SASEGT. The CDR3 region has the DNA TGTGCCAGCAGCCTTGGGACAGCAAGCAATCAGCCCCAGCATTTT. Its translation: CASSLGTASNQPQHF.